This T cell receptor (beta chain) derives from a study of human T cells and chemical hapten exposure. Each CDR3 protein is one row after TCRdb ran MiXCR on the RACE reads. Of 300,000 to 450,000 distinct CDR3 sequences in the sample, roughly 4.6% were seen once. Documented time point: pre-sensitization, week 0. Treatment specified: therapeutic diphenylcyclopropenone sensitization with weekly scalp DPC. Germline values: CDR1 MDHEN, CDR2 SYDVKM. Trimming took 3 bases from V and 4 from J, leaving 16 bases between them. The CDR3 runs to 16 residues. The input for sequencing was whole blood, taken in connection with sensitization to the hapten diphenylcyclopropenone (DPC). The chain has TRBV28 and TRBJ1-5; maybe TRBD1 (5 bases). This TCR derives from a woman between 45 and 60 years old with alopecia areata. Some clones in this sample may be carry-over from other donors' samples. The CDR3 nucleotides read TGTGCCAGCAGTTTCCTGACCAGGGCTGGGAATCAGCCCCAGCATTTT. Amino acids: CASSFLTRAGNQPQHF.